The clone carrying this T cell receptor (beta chain) was seen a few times. Germline CDR1 MDHEN, CDR2 SYDVKM. This CDR3 region has 14 residues. V was clipped by 7 bases and J by 3 bases, with 15 bases between them. The data are from a study of blood T cell repertoires in COVID-19. The data were produced by immunoSEQ multiplex PCR, yet TCRdb's version contains in-frame clones alone and is incomplete. The sample lists roughly 100,000 clones; approximately 70% were seen once. The chain carries TRBV28 and TRBJ1-1, with D maybe TRBD1 (5 bases). The sequence was obtained from a man older than 75 with acute or convalescent COVID-19. The sequencing input was peripheral blood. This CDR3 reads CASTRTGTYTEAFF. In nucleotides, the CDR3 is TGTGCCAGCACCCGAACAGGAACCTACACTGAAGCTTTCTTT.